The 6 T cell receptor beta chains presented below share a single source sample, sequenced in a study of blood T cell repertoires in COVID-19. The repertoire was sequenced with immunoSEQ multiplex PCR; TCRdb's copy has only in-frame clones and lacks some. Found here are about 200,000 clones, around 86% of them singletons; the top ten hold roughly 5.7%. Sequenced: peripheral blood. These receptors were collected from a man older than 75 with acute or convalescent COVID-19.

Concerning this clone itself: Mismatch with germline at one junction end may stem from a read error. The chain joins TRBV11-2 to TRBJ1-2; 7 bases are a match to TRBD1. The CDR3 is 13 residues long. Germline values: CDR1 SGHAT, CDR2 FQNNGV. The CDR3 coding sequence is TGTGCCAGCAGCCTAGACAGGGACTATGGCTACACCTTC. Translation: CASSLDRDYGYTF.

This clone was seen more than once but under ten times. The CDR3 coding sequence is TGTGCCAGCAGCTTAACGTTAGCGGGGAACTACGAGCAGTACTTC. This codes for CASSLTLAGNYEQYF. The gene calls are TRBV7-8 and TRBJ2-7, with 8 bases aligning to TRBD2. This CDR3 region has 15 residues. Germline V CDR1 and CDR2: SGHVS, FQNEAQ. Losses at the gene ends were 2 bases for V and 3 bases for J; bases not matched to a gene: 6.

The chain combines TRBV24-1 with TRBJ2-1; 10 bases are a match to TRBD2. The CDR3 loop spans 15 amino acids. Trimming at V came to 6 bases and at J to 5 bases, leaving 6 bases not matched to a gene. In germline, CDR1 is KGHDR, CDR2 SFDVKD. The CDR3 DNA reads TGTGCCACCAGTCCCTCTAGCGGGGGAAACAATGAGCAGTTCTTC. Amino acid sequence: CATSPSSGGNNEQFF.

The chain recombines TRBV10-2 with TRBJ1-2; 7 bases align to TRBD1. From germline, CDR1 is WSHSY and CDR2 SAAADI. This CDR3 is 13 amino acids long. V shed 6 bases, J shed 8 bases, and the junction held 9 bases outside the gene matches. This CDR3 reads CASSREQGRGYTF. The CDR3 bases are TGCGCCAGCAGCCGGGAACAGGGGAGGGGCTACACCTTC.

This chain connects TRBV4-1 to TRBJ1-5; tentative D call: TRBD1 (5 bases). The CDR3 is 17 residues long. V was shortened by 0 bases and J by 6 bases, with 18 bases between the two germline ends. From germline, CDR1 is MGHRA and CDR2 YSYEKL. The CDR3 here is CASSQEFRDSLIQPQHF. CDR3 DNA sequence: TGCGCCAGCAGCCAAGAGTTTAGGGACTCCCTTATTCAGCCCCAGCATTTT.

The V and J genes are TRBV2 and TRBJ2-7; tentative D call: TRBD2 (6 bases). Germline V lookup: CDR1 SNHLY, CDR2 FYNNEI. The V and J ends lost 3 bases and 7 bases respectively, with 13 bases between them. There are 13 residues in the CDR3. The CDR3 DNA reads TGTGCCAGCAGTGAGTTTGGAGGGAGTGAGCAGTACTTC. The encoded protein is CASSEFGGSEQYF.